The 8 T cell receptor beta chains reported below all come from one sample, sequenced in a study of T cell responses to AZD1222 COVID-19 vaccine. Produced via immunoSEQ multiplex PCR; TCRdb's table is partial and in-frame only. The sample lists roughly 200,000 clones; approximately 94% were seen once. Here the sequenced sample was peripheral blood, taken on day 0 of MenACWY control vaccination. The receptors come from an adult in good health.

The chain couples TRBV2 to TRBJ2-2, with unresolved D. The V gene lost 6 bases and the J gene lost 1 base, with 12 bases spanning the gap. In germline, CDR1 is SNHLY, CDR2 FYNNEI. The CDR3 is 15 amino acids. CDR3 loop: CASRVRLLNTGELFF. CDR3 bases: TGTGCCAGCAGGGTTAGACTTTTGAACACCGGGGAGCTGTTTTTT.

This clone was recorded once. V usage is TRBV3-1 (or the pseudogene TRBV3-2) and J usage is TRBJ2-5; D possibly corresponds to TRBD2 (6 bases). Germline V gene lookup returns CDR1 LGHDT and CDR2 YNNKEL (reference sequence). V dropped 0 bases and J dropped 4 bases, with 9 bases sitting between them. This CDR3 spans 14 amino acids. CDR3 protein: CASSQEGGGETQYF. CDR3 nucleotides: TGTGCCAGCAGCCAAGAGGGGGGAGGAGAGACCCAGTACTTC.

The chain is built from TRBV19 and TRBJ2-3; 8 positions agree with TRBD1. The CDR3 has 13 amino acids. Germline V gene data show CDR1 as LNHDA and CDR2 as SQIVND (reference sequence). The V and J ends lost 8 bases and 3 bases, in that order; junction bases with no gene match: 4. For the CDR3, the DNA is TGTGCCAGTGGAGACAGGGGTACAGATACGCAGTATTTT. As protein: CASGDRGTDTQYF. Based on the CDR3 plus reference TRBV19 and TRBJ2-3, the full variable domain is DGGITQSPKYLFRKEGQNVTLSCEQNLNHDAMYWYRQDPGQGLRLIYYSQIVNDFQKGDIAEGYSVSREKKESFPLTVTSAQKNPTAFYLCASGDRGTDTQYFGPGTRLTVL.

This sequence joins TRBV2 and TRBJ2-1; D possibly corresponds to TRBD2 (6 bases). Between the trimmed V and J ends, which lost 4 bases and 2 bases, there was a span of 18 bases. The CDR3 runs to 17 residues. The germline V gene encodes CDR1 SNHLY and CDR2 FYNNEI. CDR3: CASSVLASASPYNEQFF. Written as DNA, the CDR3 is TGTGCCAGCAGTGTCCTGGCTAGCGCCTCTCCCTACAATGAGCAGTTCTTC.

This chain links TRBV19 with TRBJ1-5; 9 positions match TRBD1. V lost 6 bases, J lost 2 bases, and 5 bases stayed unmatched. The CDR3 is made up of 15 amino acids. Germline values: CDR1 LNHDA, CDR2 SQIVND (reference sequence). The CDR3 DNA reads TGTGCCAGTAGCCCAACAGGGGGCGGCAATCAGCCCCAGCATTTT. It specifies CASSPTGGGNQPQHF.

The table lists this clone with a count of one. The chain has TRBV20-1 and TRBJ1-1, with a possible D match to TRBD1 (5 bases). V lost 5 bases to trimming and J lost 6 bases, with 10 bases between them. Looked up from germline, CDR1 is DFQATT and CDR2 is SNEGSKA (reference sequence). The CDR3 extends over 11 amino acids. CDR3 sequence reads: CSALRGAEAFF. The CDR3 nucleotides read TGCAGTGCTTTGAGGGGCGCTGAAGCTTTCTTT.

This clone was observed a single time. The chain employs TRBV6-5 and TRBJ1-5, with 9 bases identical to TRBD1. The V and J ends lost 2 bases and 7 bases, in that order; junction bases with no gene match: 6. Germline V lookup: CDR1 MNHEY, CDR2 SVGAGI. CDR3 size: 15 residues. The CDR3 spells CASSYAQGAGQPQHF. The CDR3 nucleotides read TGTGCCAGCAGTTACGCACAGGGGGCCGGGCAGCCCCAGCATTTT.

The sample holds one count of this clone. The V call is TRBV6-6, the J call TRBJ2-7, with a possible D match to TRBD1 (5 bases). Trimming pared 2 bases from V and 2 bases from J, leaving 7 bases between. The germline CDR1 and CDR2 sequences are MNHNY and SVGAGI (reference sequence). The CDR3 is made up of 13 amino acids. The CDR3 DNA follows: TGTGCCAGCAGTTACAGGGGAACCTACGAGCAGTACTTC. This gives the protein CASSYRGTYEQYF.